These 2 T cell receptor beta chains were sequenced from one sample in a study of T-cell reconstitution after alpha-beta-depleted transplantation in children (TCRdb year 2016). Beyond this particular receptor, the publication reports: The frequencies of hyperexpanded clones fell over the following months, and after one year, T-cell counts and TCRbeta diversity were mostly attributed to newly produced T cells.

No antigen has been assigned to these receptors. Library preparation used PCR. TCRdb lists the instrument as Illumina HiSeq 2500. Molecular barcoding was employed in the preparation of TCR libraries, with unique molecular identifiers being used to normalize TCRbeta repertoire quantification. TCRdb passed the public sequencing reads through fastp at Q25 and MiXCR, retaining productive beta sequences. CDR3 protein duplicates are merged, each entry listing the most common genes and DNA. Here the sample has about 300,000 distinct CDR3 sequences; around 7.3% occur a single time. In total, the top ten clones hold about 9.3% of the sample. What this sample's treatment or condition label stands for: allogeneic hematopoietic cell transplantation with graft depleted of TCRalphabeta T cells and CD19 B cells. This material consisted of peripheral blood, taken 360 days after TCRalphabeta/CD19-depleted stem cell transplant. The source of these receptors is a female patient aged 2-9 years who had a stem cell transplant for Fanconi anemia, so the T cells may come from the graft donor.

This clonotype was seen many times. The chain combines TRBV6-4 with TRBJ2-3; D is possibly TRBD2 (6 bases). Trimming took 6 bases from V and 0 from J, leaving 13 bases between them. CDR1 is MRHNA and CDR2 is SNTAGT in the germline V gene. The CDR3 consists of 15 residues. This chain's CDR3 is CASSAGGSSTDTQYF. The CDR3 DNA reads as TGTGCCAGCAGCGCCGGGGGATCTAGCACAGATACGCAGTATTTT.

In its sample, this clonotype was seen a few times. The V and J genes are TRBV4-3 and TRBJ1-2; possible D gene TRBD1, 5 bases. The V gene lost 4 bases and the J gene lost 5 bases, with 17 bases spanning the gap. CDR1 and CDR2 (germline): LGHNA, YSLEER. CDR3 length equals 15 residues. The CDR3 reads CASSPGFGGVYGYTF. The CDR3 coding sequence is TGCGCCAGCAGCCCCGGTTTCGGGGGAGTATATGGCTACACCTTC.